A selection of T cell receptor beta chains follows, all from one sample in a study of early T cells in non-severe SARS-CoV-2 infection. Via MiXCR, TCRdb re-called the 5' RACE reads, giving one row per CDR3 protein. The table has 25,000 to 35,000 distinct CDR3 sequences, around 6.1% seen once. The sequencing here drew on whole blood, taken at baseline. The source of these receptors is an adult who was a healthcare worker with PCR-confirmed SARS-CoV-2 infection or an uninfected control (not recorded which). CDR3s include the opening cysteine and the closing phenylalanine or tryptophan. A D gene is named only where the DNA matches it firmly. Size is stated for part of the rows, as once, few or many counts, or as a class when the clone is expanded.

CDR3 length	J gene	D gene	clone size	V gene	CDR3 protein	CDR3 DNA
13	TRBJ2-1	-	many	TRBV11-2	CASSLGAYNEQFF	TGTGCCAGCAGCTTAGGGGCATACAATGAGCAGTTCTTC
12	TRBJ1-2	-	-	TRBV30	CAWMKGGYGYTF	TGTGCCTGGATGAAGGGAGGCTATGGCTACACCTTC
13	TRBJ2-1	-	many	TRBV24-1	CATRLDGNNEQFF	TGTGCCACCAGATTGGACGGAAACAATGAGCAGTTCTTC
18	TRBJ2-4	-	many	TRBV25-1	CASSEQGGTPLAKNIQYF	TGTGCCAGCAGTGAACAAGGTGGAACCCCGCTAGCCAAAAACATTCAGTACTTC
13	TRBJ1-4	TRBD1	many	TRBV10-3	CASQGGSNEKLFF	TGTGCCTCGCAAGGGGGCTCTAATGAAAAACTGTTTTTT
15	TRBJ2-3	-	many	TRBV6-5	CASSQDYSSTDTQYF	TGTGCCAGCAGCCAAGATTACAGTAGCACAGATACGCAGTATTTT
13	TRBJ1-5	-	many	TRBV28	CASGSRTVLPQHF	TGTGCCAGCGGCAGTCGGACAGTCTTGCCCCAGCATTTT
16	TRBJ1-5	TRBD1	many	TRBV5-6	CASSPWDRGDNQPQHF	TGTGCCAGCAGCCCCTGGGACAGGGGAGACAATCAGCCCCAGCATTTT
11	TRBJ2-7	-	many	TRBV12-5	CASGVTGEQYF	TGTGCTAGTGGCGTAACAGGAGAGCAGTACTTC
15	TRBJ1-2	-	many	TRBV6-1	CASKVPGAQVYGYTF	TGTGCCAGCAAGGTCCCAGGGGCGCAAGTCTATGGCTACACCTTC
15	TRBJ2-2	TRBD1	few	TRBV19	CASSTGQGAGGELFF	TGTGCCAGTAGTACCGGACAGGGGGCGGGCGGGGAGCTGTTTTTT